These 23 T cell receptor beta chains originate from one sample sequenced in a study of regulatory T cells in long-lasting Graves disease. Building the TCR beta libraries relied on iRepertoire HTBI primers, and CDR3 regions underwent Arm-PCR. Via MiXCR, TCRdb re-called the multiplex PCR reads, giving one row per CDR3 protein. The sample has 400,000 to 650,000 distinct CDR3 sequences; about 15% are singletons. Indicated time point: newly diagnosed GD, antithyroid drugs for less than 3 months. The TCR library was made from RNA extracted from PBMCs. A further study also used this sample, focusing on T cells in Graves' hyperthyroidism and ophthalmopathy.

The sequencing here drew on peripheral blood mononuclear cells (PBMCs), taken at new diagnosis, from a patient treated with antithyroid drugs. These receptors originate from a woman aged 35 to 60 with Graves disease.

Turning to this clonotype: A clone one base away is much larger, so this may be a read error. This chain connects TRBV2 to TRBJ2-2, with a possible D match to TRBD2 (5 bases). Germline V gene data show CDR1 as SNHLY and CDR2 as FYNNEI. The CDR3 has 15 amino acids. CDR3 in amino acids: CASLLGLGNTGEPFF. Here the CDR3 DNA reads TGTGCCAGTTTGCTTGGACTGGGGAACACCGGGGAGCCGTTTTTT. Based on the CDR3 plus reference TRBV2 and TRBJ2-2, the full variable domain is EPEVTQTPSHQVTQMGQEVILRCVPISNHLYFYWYRQILGQKVEFLVSFYNNEISEKSEIFDDQFSVERPDGSNFTLKIRSTKLEDSAMYFCASLLGLGNTGEPFFGEGSRLTVL.

A remark on this clonotype: One base away lies a much larger clone, so this may be a sequencing read error. The J gene is TRBJ1-4, the V gene TRBV7-8; D remains unclear. Germline lookup yields CDR1 SGHVS and CDR2 FQNEAQ. The CDR3 is 14 amino acids. The CDR3 is CASSPERTNEKLLF. CDR3 sequence (DNA): TGTGCCAGCAGCCCCGAGAGAACTAATGAAAAACTGCTTTTT.

This clonotype showed up just a few times. V is TRBV3-1 and J is TRBJ1-6, with D unclear. V was shortened by 3 bases and J by 9 bases, with 12 bases between the two germline ends. Germline V gene sequence: CDR1 LGHDT, CDR2 YNNKEL (reference sequence). The CDR3 has 14 amino acids. The CDR3 sequence: CASSHSARRSPLHF. In DNA form, the CDR3 reads TGTGCCAGCAGCCATTCTGCCCGGCGTTCACCCCTCCACTTT.

This clonotype came up a few times. A much larger clone differs by one base, so this may be a read error. The J gene is TRBJ2-1, the V gene TRBV2; 10 positions match TRBD2. This CDR3 has 17 amino acids. CDR1 SNHLY and CDR2 FYNNEI come from the germline V gene. CDR3 DNA sequence: TGTGCCAGCAGTCCTTGGGGTCCTAGCGGGGGCCGGAATGAGCGGTTCTTC. It yields the protein CASSPWGPSGGRNERFF.

The table lists this clonotype with many counts. V usage is TRBV28 and J usage is TRBJ2-7; 13 bases match TRBD2. Germline V gene lookup returns CDR1 MDHEN and CDR2 SYDVKM. CDR3 length: 16 residues. V trimming: 6 bases; J trimming: 0 bases; junction bases outside the gene matches: 5. The CDR3 DNA reads as TGTGCCAGCAGGCTGACTAGCGGGGGGCTCTCCTACGAGCAGTACTTC. Its translation: CASRLTSGGLSYEQYF.

Only a few counts were recorded for this clonotype. The gene calls are TRBV12-3 or TRBV12-4 and TRBJ1-4; a weak D match, TRBD1 (5 bases). This CDR3 has 13 amino acids. With 6 bases removed from V and 8 bases from J, the gap between germline ends came to 13 bases. DNA of the CDR3: TGTGCCAGCAGGAAGGGGCAAACGGAAAAACTGTTTTTT. It encodes CASRKGQTEKLFF.

This clonotype has ten or more counts. The genes are TRBV3-1 and TRBJ1-2, with D perhaps matching TRBD1 (6 bases). This CDR3 is built from 16 residues. Germline values: CDR1 LGHDT, CDR2 YNNKEL (reference sequence). V was clipped by 0 bases and J by 4 bases, with 15 bases between them. DNA of the CDR3: TGTGCCAGCAGCCAAGAAGCAGGGGTAAAGGGCTATGGCTACACCTTC. Translated, it gives CASSQEAGVKGYGYTF.

This clonotype was seen many times. The J gene is TRBJ1-5, the V gene TRBV12-3 or TRBV12-4; D is possibly TRBD1 (6 bases). V was cut by 6 bases and J by 0 bases, with 15 bases left in between. This CDR3 comprises 16 residues. CDR3 residues: CASSPGTSYSNQPQHF. CDR3 DNA sequence: TGTGCCAGCAGCCCCGGGACAAGCTATAGCAATCAGCCCCAGCATTTT.

This clonotype was picked up a small number of times. The V and J genes are TRBV27 and TRBJ2-2, with no clear D. Germline assignment: CDR1 MNHEY and CDR2 SMNVEV (reference sequence). CDR3 size: 14 residues. Between the trimmed V and J ends, which lost 2 bases and 5 bases, there was a span of 9 bases. The CDR3 DNA is TGTGCCAGCAGTTTAGACCTTTATACCGGGGAGCTGTTTTTT. This gives the protein CASSLDLYTGELFF.

The rearrangement uses TRBV15 and TRBJ1-2; 7 positions match TRBD1. CDR3 size: 13 residues. V shed 4 bases and J 4 bases; nucleotides not matched to a gene: 3. Germline V CDR1 and CDR2: LNHNV, YYDKDF (reference sequence). The DNA for the CDR3 is TGTGCCACCAGCAAGGCAGGGGGCTATGGCTACACCTTC. Protein: CATSKAGGYGYTF.

This clonotype was seen a handful of times. This chain links TRBV11-3 with TRBJ1-3; a weak D match, TRBD1 (5 bases). The ends were cut back, 0 bases at V and 1 base at J, with 19 bases in the middle. There are 19 residues in the CDR3. The germline CDR1 and CDR2 sequences are SGHNT and YENEEA. Here the CDR3 DNA reads TGTGCCAGCAGCTTAGATTGGGACCAGGACCCAACATCTGGAAACACCATATATTTT. Translated, it gives CASSLDWDQDPTSGNTIYF.

This clonotype was observed at least ten times. The chain has TRBV12-3 or TRBV12-4 and TRBJ2-5; unclear D gene. This CDR3 spans 14 amino acids. Trimming cost V 4 bases and J 2 bases, with 11 bases left between them. The CDR3 DNA reads as TGTGCCAGCAGTTCTGGATTATGGCAAGAGACCCAGTACTTC. It yields the protein CASSSGLWQETQYF.

This clonotype was seen repeatedly, ten times or more. V usage is TRBV11-2 and J usage is TRBJ2-2; possibly TRBD1 for D (5 bases). The CDR3 sequence is 14 residues long. Germline V gene sequence: CDR1 SGHAT, CDR2 FQNNGV. Trimming stripped 6 bases from V and 6 bases from J, with 14 bases between. CDR3 bases: TGTGCCAGCAGAGGGGCTAGTCGGCCCGGGGAGCTGTTTTTT. Translating it yields CASRGASRPGELFF.

This clonotype has a handful of counts. This chain connects TRBV15 to TRBJ2-1; possibly TRBD2 for D (6 bases). V lost 0 bases and J lost 4, with 10 bases in between. The V gene's germline CDR1 is LNHNV and CDR2 YYDKDF (reference sequence). The CDR3 totals 15 residues. The CDR3 sequence is CATSRDGGYYNEQFF. In DNA form, the CDR3 reads TGTGCCACCAGCAGAGATGGGGGGTATTACAATGAGCAGTTCTTC. Filled out from reference TRBV15 and TRBJ2-1, the complete variable domain reads DAMVIQNPRYQVTQFGKPVTLSCSQTLNHNVMYWYQQKSSQAPKLLFHYYDKDFNNEADTPDNFQSRRPNTSFCFLDIRSPGLGDTAMYLCATSRDGGYYNEQFFGPGTRLTVL.

The sample holds many counts of this clonotype. The gene calls are TRBV28 and TRBJ2-5; D perhaps matches TRBD2 (6 bases). CDR1 and CDR2 (germline): MDHEN, SYDVKM. This CDR3 has 13 residues. Trimming removed 6 bases from V and 6 bases from J, with 14 bases in between. This CDR3 is CASSPTRGKTQYF. CDR3 bases: TGTGCCAGCAGCCCTACCCGGGGGAAGACCCAGTACTTC.

This clonotype was detected many times. This rearrangement joins TRBV20-1 to TRBJ2-7, with TRBD1 matching over 9 bases. V was clipped by 3 bases and J by 2 bases; unmatched bases: 11. This CDR3 region has 16 residues. Per the germline V gene, CDR1 is DFQATT and CDR2 is SNEGSKA (reference sequence). The CDR3 is CSASTLPGQGAYEQYF. The CDR3 coding sequence is TGCAGTGCTAGTACCCTCCCGGGACAGGGTGCCTACGAGCAGTACTTC.

The chain couples TRBV4-1 to TRBJ2-1; TRBD2 might be the D (5 bases). Germline-derived CDR1 and CDR2 are MGHRA and YSYEKL. With 6 bases removed from V and 8 bases from J, the gap between germline ends came to 17 bases. This CDR3 has 14 amino acids. CDR3 DNA: TGCGCCAGCAGTCTAAGTGAGGGTGGGGATGAGCAGTTCTTC. Translating gives CASSLSEGGDEQFF.

This clonotype was seen only a few times. The DNA for the CDR3 is TGTGCCAGCAGTTCCCAGCGGGGGAGTGGCACAGATACGCAGTATTTT. Its protein is CASSSQRGSGTDTQYF. The chain carries TRBV27 and TRBJ2-3, with 8 bases that match TRBD2. This CDR3 has 16 amino acids. The V gene end was trimmed by 4 bases and the J gene end by 1 base; junction bases not matched to a gene: 7. The germline V gene encodes CDR1 MNHEY and CDR2 SMNVEV (reference sequence).

This clonotype occurred many times. This chain connects TRBV28 to TRBJ1-4, with D unresolved. Trimming removed 3 bases from V and 0 bases from J, with 5 bases in between. The germline gives CDR1 MDHEN, CDR2 SYDVKM. CDR3 length equals 14 residues. CDR3 residues: CASSLPATNEKLFF. CDR3 nucleotide sequence: TGTGCCAGCAGTTTGCCAGCAACTAATGAAAAACTGTTTTTT.

This clonotype has at least ten counts. V and J are TRBV11-2 and TRBJ2-3, with D unclear. CDR3 length: 11 residues. Germline lookup yields CDR1 SGHAT and CDR2 FQNNGV. The V gene lost 4 bases and the J gene lost 9 bases, with 8 bases spanning the gap. The CDR3 DNA reads TGTGCCAGCAGCTGGGGTGACACGCAGTATTTT. Protein sequence: CASSWGDTQYF.

As regards this clonotype: Given a much more abundant clone one base away, this may be a read error. The chain couples TRBV6-1 to TRBJ1-5; TRBD1 agrees at 11 bases. The germline V gene encodes CDR1 MNHNS and CDR2 SASEGT. The CDR3 consists of 15 residues. V dropped 11 bases and J dropped 4; count of bases not matched to a gene: 10. This chain's CDR3 is CAVTRGTGGNQPQHF. CDR3 coding DNA: TGTGCCGTGACAAGAGGGACAGGGGGAAATCAGCCCCAGCATTTT.

This clonotype was observed at least ten times. The rearrangement uses TRBV20-1 and TRBJ1-6; D not resolved. The length of the CDR3 is 14 residues. The V end lost 0 bases, the J end lost 3 bases, and 6 bases lay between the germline ends. CDR1 is DFQATT and CDR2 is SNEGSKA in the germline V gene (reference sequence). CDR3 coding DNA: TGCAGTGCTAGAGACGGGGACTATAATTCACCCCTCCACTTT. Protein product: CSARDGDYNSPLHF.

The chain employs TRBV28 and TRBJ2-1, with no clear D. The V gene's germline CDR1 is MDHEN and CDR2 SYDVKM. The CDR3 consists of 15 residues. V was shortened by 8 bases and J by 0 bases, with 14 bases between the two germline ends. CDR3 sequence reads: CASCPALSSYNEQFF. CDR3 in DNA: TGTGCCAGCTGCCCGGCCCTGAGCTCCTACAATGAGCAGTTCTTC.